The clone carrying this TCR beta chain was observed a handful of times. Germline values: CDR1 SGHAT, CDR2 FQNNGV. Trimming pared 5 bases from V and 4 bases from J, leaving 15 bases between. The CDR3 spans 14 residues. A J-beta primer mix and a sample-barcoded 5' primer were used in a second PCR of roughly 7 to 12 cycles. MiXCR, applied by TCRdb to the 5' RACE reads, yields one record per CDR3 protein. The data contain 1.5 million to 2 million distinct CDR3 sequences, roughly 30% of them singletons. This sample is drawn from a study of blood T cells in healthy people across ages. The source material was blood. The TCR was taken from a woman aged 25 to 39 in good health. This sequence joins TRBV11-2 and TRBJ2-7; D gene ambiguous. The CDR3 nucleotides are TGTGCCAGCAGCATTCAAGCCTTCTCGTACGAGCAGTACTTC. This codes for CASSIQAFSYEQYF.